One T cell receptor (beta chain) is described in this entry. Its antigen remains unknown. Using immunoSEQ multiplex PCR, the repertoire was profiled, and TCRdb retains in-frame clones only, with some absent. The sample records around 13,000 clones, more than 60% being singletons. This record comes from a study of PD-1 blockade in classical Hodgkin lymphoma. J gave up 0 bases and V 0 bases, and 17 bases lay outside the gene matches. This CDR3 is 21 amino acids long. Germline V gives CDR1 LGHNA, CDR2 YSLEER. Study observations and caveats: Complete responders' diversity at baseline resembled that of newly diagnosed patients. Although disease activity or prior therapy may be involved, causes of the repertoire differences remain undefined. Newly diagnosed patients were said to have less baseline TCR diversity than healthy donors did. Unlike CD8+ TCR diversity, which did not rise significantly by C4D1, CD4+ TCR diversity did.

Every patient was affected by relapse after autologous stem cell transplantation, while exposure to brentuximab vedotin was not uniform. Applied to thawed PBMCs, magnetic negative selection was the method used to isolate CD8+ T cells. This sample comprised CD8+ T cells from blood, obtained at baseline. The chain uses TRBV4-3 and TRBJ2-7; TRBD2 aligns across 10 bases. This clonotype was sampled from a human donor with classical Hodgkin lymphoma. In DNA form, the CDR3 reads TGCGCCAGCAGCCAAGACCTGAAGATATGGGGGACTAGCGTGGGCTCCTACGAGCAGTACTTC. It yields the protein CASSQDLKIWGTSVGSYEQYF.